These 9 T cell receptor beta chains share one sample of origin, sequenced in a study of blood T cell repertoires in COVID-19. Clones were sequenced by immunoSEQ multiplex PCR, and TCRdb holds only the in-frame ones, with some missing. The sample lists 200,000 to 250,000 clones; less than 85% were seen once. Sequencing used peripheral blood. These receptors all come from a woman in her 70s with acute or convalescent COVID-19.

The V gene is TRBV1, the J gene TRBJ2-7; the table calls TRBD2, which could not be checked here. TRBV1 is designated a pseudogene. The CDR3 is made up of 18 amino acids. CDR3 residues: CTSSQGPPRGAVSYEQYV. Here the CDR3 DNA reads TGCACCAGCAGCCAAGGACCCCCCCGGGGGGCGGTCTCCTACGAGCAGTACGTC.

The V and J genes are TRBV6-2 or TRBV6-3 and TRBJ2-1; D possibly corresponds to TRBD1 (5 bases). The germline V and J ends were trimmed by 2 bases and 3 bases, with 11 bases remaining between them. The CDR3 is 15 amino acids. Germline V lookup: CDR1 MNHEY, CDR2 SVGEGT. The DNA for the CDR3 is TGTGCCAGCAGTTACAGGGGCCCCTACTACAATGAGCAGTTCTTC. Translating it yields CASSYRGPYYNEQFF.

V and J are TRBV24-1 and TRBJ2-5; D may be TRBD2 (5 bases). Germline V gene lookup returns CDR1 KGHDR and CDR2 SFDVKD. The CDR3 is 15 residues long. Trimming took off 5 bases at V and 5 bases at J, with 17 bases between the two ends. The CDR3 nucleotides are TGTGCCACCAGTGGCCGGGGAACCGGGGTGGAGACCCAGTACTTC. The encoded protein is CATSGRGTGVETQYF.

CDR3: CASSPIQTSGGSDTQYF. Here the CDR3 DNA reads TGTGCCAGCTCACCAATCCAAACTAGCGGGGGTTCGGATACGCAGTATTTT. This chain links TRBV18 with TRBJ2-3, with 11 positions matching TRBD2. CDR1 KGHSH and CDR2 LQKENI come from the germline V gene. The V and J ends lost 2 bases and 6 bases, in that order; junction bases with no gene match: 10. CDR3 length equals 17 residues.

The chain uses TRBV5-8 and TRBJ1-5, with 8 bases that match TRBD1. V dropped 3 bases and J dropped 4; count of bases not matched to a gene: 12. Looked up from germline, CDR1 is SGHTS and CDR2 is YDEGEE. The CDR3 contains 17 residues. The CDR3 is CASSSDPGTGLNQPQHF. CDR3 coding DNA: TGTGCCAGCAGCTCGGATCCCGGGACAGGACTGAATCAGCCCCAGCATTTT.

This clone was seen more than once but under ten times. The rearrangement links TRBV7-2 to TRBJ2-1; D is uncertain. From germline, CDR1 is SGHTA and CDR2 FQGNSA. The V end lost 5 bases, the J end lost 4 bases, and 15 bases lay between the germline ends. The CDR3 runs 15 residues. CDR3 sequence: CASSPTGPKYNEQFF. The DNA for the CDR3 is TGTGCCAGCAGCCCAACGGGTCCCAAATACAATGAGCAGTTCTTC.

V is TRBV6-1 and J is TRBJ2-7; unclear D gene. The CDR3 contains 13 residues. V was shortened by 3 bases and J by 5 bases, with 11 bases between the two germline ends. The germline V gene has CDR1 MNHNS and CDR2 SASEGT. The DNA of the CDR3 is TGTGCCAGCAGTGATCTCGCGTTGGACGAGCAGTACGTC. Translated: CASSDLALDEQYV.

The genes are TRBV6-6 and TRBJ2-3; D is uncertain. Germline V gene data show CDR1 as MNHNY and CDR2 as SVGAGI (reference sequence). The CDR3 runs 11 residues. Trimming took off 6 bases at V and 6 bases at J, with 7 bases between the two ends. CDR3 coding DNA: TGTGCCAGCAGCATAGAGGATACGCAGTATTTT. Translating it yields CASSIEDTQYF.

The chain combines TRBV27 with TRBJ2-7; 7 bases match TRBD1. The V and J ends lost 8 bases and 1 base, in that order; junction bases with no gene match: 5. This CDR3 contains 13 residues. The V gene's germline CDR1 is MNHEY and CDR2 SMNVEV (reference sequence). The CDR3 nucleotides read TGTGCCAGCGGACGACAGGGTTCCTACGAGCAGTACTTC. This codes for CASGRQGSYEQYF.